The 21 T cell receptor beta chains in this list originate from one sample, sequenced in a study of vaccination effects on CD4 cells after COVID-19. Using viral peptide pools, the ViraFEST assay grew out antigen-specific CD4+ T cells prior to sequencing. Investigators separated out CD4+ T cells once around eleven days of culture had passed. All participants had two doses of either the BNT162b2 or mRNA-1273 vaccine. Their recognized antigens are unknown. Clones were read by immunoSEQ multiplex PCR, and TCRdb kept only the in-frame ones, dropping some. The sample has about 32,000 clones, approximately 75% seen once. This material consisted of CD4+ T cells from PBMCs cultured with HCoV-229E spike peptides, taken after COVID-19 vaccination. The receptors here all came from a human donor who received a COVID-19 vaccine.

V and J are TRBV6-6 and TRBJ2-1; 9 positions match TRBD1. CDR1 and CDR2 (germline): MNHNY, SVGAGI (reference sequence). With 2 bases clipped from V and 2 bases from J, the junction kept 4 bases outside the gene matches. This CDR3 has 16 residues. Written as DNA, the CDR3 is TGTGCCAGCAGTTACCAGGACAGGGGCCCCTACAATGAGCAGTTCTTC. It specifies CASSYQDRGPYNEQFF.

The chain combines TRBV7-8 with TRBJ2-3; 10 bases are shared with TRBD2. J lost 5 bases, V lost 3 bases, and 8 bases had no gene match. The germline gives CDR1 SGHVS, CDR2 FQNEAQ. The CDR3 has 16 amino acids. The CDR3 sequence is CASSFPGLAGVDTQYF. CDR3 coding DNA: TGTGCCAGCAGCTTCCCTGGGCTAGCGGGAGTAGATACGCAGTATTTT.

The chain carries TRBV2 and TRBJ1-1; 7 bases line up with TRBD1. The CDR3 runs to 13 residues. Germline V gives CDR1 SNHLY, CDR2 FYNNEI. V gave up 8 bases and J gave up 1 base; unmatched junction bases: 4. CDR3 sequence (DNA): TGTGCCAGCGGAGGACAGGCGAACACTGAAGCTTTCTTT. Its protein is CASGGQANTEAFF.

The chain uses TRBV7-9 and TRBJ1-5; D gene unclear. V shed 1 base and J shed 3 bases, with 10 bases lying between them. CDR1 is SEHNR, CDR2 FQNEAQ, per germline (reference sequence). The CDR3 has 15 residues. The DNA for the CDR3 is TGTGCCAGCAGCTTAGGTCCAGGCTTCAATCAGCCCCAGCATTTT. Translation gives CASSLGPGFNQPQHF.

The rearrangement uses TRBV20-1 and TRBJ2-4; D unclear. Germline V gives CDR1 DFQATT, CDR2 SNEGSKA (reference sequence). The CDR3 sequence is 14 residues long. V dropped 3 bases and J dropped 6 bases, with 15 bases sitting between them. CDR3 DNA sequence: TGCAGTGCTAGTACGAGACACTCGCTAAACATTCAGTACTTC. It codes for CSASTRHSLNIQYF.

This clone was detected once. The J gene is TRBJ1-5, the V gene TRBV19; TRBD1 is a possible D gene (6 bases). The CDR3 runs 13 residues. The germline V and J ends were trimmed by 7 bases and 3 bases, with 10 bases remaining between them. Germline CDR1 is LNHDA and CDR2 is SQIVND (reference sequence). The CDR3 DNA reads TGTGCCAGTACCGGACAGATCAATCAGCCCCAGCATTTT. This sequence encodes CASTGQINQPQHF.

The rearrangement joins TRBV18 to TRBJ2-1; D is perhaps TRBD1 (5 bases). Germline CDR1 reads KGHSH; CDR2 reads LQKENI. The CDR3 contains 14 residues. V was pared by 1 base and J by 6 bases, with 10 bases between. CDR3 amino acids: CASSPRGNANEQFF. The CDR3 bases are TGTGCCAGCTCACCACGGGGCAACGCCAATGAGCAGTTCTTC.

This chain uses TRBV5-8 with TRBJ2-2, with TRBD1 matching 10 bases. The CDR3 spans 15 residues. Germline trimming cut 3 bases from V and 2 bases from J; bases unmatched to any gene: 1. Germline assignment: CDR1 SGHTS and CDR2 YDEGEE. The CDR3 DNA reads TGTGCCAGCAGCTCGACAGGGGGCAACACCGGGGAGCTGTTTTTT. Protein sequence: CASSSTGGNTGELFF.

CDR3 protein: CAISPGQGISGANVLTF. The CDR3 DNA is TGTGCCATCAGCCCGGGACAGGGCATCTCTGGGGCCAACGTCCTGACTTTC. The chain employs TRBV10-3 and TRBJ2-6; 9 bases fit TRBD1. CDR3 length: 17 residues. The J segment lost 0 bases and the V segment lost 6 bases, leaving 6 bases of the junction unmatched. Germline assignment: CDR1 ENHRY and CDR2 SYGVKD.

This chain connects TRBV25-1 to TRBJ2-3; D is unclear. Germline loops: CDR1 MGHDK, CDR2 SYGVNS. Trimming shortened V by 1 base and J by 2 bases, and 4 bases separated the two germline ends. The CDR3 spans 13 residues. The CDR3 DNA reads TGTGCCAGCAGTGAATGGCCCACAGATACGCAGTATTTT. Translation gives CASSEWPTDTQYF.

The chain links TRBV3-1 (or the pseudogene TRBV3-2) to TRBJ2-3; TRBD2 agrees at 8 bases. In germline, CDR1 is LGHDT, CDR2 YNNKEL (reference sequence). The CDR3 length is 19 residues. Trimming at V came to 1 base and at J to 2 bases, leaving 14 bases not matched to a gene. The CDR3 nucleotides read TGTGCCAGCAGCCAAGTTTATGGCGGGAGGCGATCTCACACAGATACGCAGTATTTT. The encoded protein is CASSQVYGGRRSHTDTQYF.

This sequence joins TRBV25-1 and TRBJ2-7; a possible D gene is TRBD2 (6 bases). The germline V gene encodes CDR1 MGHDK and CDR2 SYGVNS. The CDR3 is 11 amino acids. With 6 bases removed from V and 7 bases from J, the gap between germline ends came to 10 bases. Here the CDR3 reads CASRRRGEQYF. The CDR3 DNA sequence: TGTGCCAGCAGAAGGCGGGGTGAGCAGTACTTC.

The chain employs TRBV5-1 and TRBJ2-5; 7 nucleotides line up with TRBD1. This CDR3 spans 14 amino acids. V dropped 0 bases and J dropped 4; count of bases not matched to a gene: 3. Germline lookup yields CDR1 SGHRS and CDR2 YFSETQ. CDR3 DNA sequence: TGCGCCAGCAGCTTGGGACAGGGACGAGAGACCCAGTACTTC. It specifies CASSLGQGRETQYF.

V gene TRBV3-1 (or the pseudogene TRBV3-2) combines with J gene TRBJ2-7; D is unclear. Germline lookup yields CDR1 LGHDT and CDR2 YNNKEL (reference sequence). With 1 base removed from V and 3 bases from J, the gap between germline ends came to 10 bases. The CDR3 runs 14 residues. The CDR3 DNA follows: TGTGCCAGCAGCCAAGGACCACAGAACTACGAGCAGTACTTC. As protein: CASSQGPQNYEQYF.

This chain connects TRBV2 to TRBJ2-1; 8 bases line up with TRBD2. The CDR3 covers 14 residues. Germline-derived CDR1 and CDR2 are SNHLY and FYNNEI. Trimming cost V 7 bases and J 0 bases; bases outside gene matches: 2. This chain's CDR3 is CASKGTSSYNEQFF. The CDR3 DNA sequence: TGTGCCAGCAAAGGGACTAGCTCCTACAATGAGCAGTTCTTC. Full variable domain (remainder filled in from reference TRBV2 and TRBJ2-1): EPEVTQTPSHQVTQMGQEVILRCVPISNHLYFYWYRQILGQKVEFLVSFYNNEISEKSEIFDDQFSVERPDGSNFTLKIRSTKLEDSAMYFCASKGTSSYNEQFFGPGTRLTVL.

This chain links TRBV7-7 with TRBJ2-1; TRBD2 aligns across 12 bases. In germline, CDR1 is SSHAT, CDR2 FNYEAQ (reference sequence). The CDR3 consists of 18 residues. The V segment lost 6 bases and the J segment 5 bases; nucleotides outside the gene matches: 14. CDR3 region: CASSLLPSGGVRHNEQFF. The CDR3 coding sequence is TGTGCCAGCAGTCTGTTGCCTAGCGGGGGGGTTAGACACAATGAGCAGTTCTTC.

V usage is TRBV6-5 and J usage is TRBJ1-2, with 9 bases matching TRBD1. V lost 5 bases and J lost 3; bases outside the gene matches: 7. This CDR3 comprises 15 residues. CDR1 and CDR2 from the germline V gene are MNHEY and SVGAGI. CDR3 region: CASSRRQGEDYGYTF. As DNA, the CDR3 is TGTGCCAGCAGTAGACGACAGGGGGAGGACTATGGCTACACCTTC.

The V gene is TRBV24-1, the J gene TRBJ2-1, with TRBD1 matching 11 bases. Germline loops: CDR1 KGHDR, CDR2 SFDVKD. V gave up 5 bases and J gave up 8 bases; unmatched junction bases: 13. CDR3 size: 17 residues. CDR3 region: CATSVTPGTGGSYEQFF. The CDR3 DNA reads TGTGCCACCAGTGTAACCCCCGGGACAGGGGGTAGTTATGAGCAGTTCTTC.

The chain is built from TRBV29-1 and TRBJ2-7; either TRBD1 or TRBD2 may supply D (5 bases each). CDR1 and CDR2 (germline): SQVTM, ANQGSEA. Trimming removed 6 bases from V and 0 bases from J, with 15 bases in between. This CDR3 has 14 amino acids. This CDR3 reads CSVAGTASSYEQYF. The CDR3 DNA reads TGCAGCGTCGCCGGGACGGCTAGCTCCTACGAGCAGTACTTC.

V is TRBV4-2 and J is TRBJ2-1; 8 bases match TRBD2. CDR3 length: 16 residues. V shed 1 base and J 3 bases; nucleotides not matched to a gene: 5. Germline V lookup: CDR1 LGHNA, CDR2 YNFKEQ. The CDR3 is CASSQVSSGLYNEQFF. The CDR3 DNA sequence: TGTGCCAGCAGCCAAGTCTCTAGCGGGCTCTACAATGAGCAGTTCTTC.

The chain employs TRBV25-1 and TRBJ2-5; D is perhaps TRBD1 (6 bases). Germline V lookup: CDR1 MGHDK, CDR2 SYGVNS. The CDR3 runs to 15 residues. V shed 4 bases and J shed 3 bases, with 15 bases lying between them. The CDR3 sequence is CASSGQGRLEETQYF. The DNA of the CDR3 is TGTGCCAGCAGTGGCCAGGGGAGATTAGAAGAGACCCAGTACTTC.